The 19 T cell receptor beta chains below all came from one sample that was sequenced in a study of T cell changes during pregnancy in multiple sclerosis. The repertoire was sequenced with immunoSEQ multiplex PCR; TCRdb's copy has only in-frame clones and lacks some. Of about 39,000 clones in the sample, approximately 94% were seen once. Sample: CD4+ T cells from peripheral blood mononuclear cells, taken after pregnancy. The receptors originated from a female donor with multiple sclerosis, enrolled in a pregnancy study.

The genes are TRBV13 and TRBJ2-5; the match to TRBD2 covers 10 bases. The J segment lost 2 bases and the V segment lost 5 bases, leaving 8 bases of the junction unmatched. Germline V gene sequence: CDR1 PRHDT, CDR2 FYEKMQ (reference sequence). This CDR3 has 16 amino acids. The DNA for the CDR3 is TGTGCCAGCAGCCGTAGGACTAGCGGAGAACAAGAGACCCAGTACTTC. It specifies CASSRRTSGEQETQYF.

V usage is TRBV7-9 and J usage is TRBJ1-1, with D unclear. Germline V CDR1 and CDR2: SEHNR, FQNEAQ (reference sequence). CDR3 length: 13 residues. The V gene lost 0 bases and the J gene lost 5 bases, with 7 bases spanning the gap. The CDR3 region has the DNA TGTGCCAGCAGCTTAGCCGCAGGAACTGAAGCTTTCTTT. Its protein product is CASSLAAGTEAFF.

This rearrangement joins TRBV2 to TRBJ1-3; tentatively, D is TRBD1 (6 bases). CDR3 length equals 11 residues. V lost 7 bases and J lost 7, with 8 bases in between. Germline V lookup: CDR1 SNHLY, CDR2 FYNNEI. This chain's CDR3 is CASTRGNTIYF. The CDR3 bases are TGTGCCAGCACCAGGGGTAACACCATATATTTT.

The chain has TRBV9 and TRBJ1-1, with 10 bases lining up with TRBD1. J lost 1 base, V lost 4 bases, and 4 bases had no gene match. The germline V gene encodes CDR1 SGDLS and CDR2 YYNGEE. The CDR3 length is 15 residues. The CDR3 spells CASSMRDRGNTEAFF. CDR3 DNA sequence: TGTGCCAGCAGCATGAGGGACAGGGGGAACACTGAAGCTTTCTTT.

The chain is built from TRBV4-1 and TRBJ1-5; TRBD1 aligns across 7 bases. The germline CDR1 and CDR2 sequences are MGHRA and YSYEKL. The trim removed 5 bases at V and 3 bases at J, leaving 4 bases unmatched. The CDR3 consists of 14 residues. The CDR3 nucleotides read TGCGCCAGCAGCAGGGGGCCGGTCAATCAGCCCCAGCATTTT. Translated, it gives CASSRGPVNQPQHF.

The rearrangement joins TRBV5-6 to TRBJ2-5; 11 nucleotides agree with TRBD1. This CDR3 contains 15 residues. Per the germline V gene, CDR1 is SGHDT and CDR2 is YYEEEE. Unmatched junction bases numbered 11, after V lost 6 bases and J lost 7 bases. In nucleotides, the CDR3 is TGTGCCAGCACGGTTAGGACAGGGGGCTTCGCGACCCAGTACTTC. It translates to CASTVRTGGFATQYF.

The CDR3 DNA follows: TGTGCCAGCAGCTCTCCGGGACTAGCGGGGACCCGGTCGCGGACCCAGTACTTC. Translated: CASSSPGLAGTRSRTQYF. This rearrangement joins TRBV5-4 to TRBJ2-5; 13 bases fit TRBD2. The CDR3 contains 18 residues. Germline V gene sequence: CDR1 SGHNT, CDR2 YYREEE (reference sequence). Trimming took 3 bases from V and 7 from J; bases not matched to a gene: 15.

The chain combines TRBV25-1 with TRBJ1-3, with 7 bases fitting TRBD1. This CDR3 region has 16 residues. V was pared by 4 bases and J by 0 bases, with 6 bases of the junction left unmatched. The germline V gene encodes CDR1 MGHDK and CDR2 SYGVNS. CDR3 DNA: TGTGCCAGCAGTGGGCGACAGGGCTTCTCTGGAAACACCATATATTTT. Translated, it gives CASSGRQGFSGNTIYF.

The chain has TRBV6-4 and TRBJ2-1; TRBD2 matches 11 bases. V was pared by 0 bases and J by 1 base, with 5 bases of the junction left unmatched. This CDR3 contains 18 residues. The germline gives CDR1 MRHNA, CDR2 SNTAGT. CDR3 region: CASSDSIVAGGSYNEQFF. Here the CDR3 DNA reads TGTGCCAGCAGTGACTCGATCGTAGCGGGGGGGTCCTACAATGAGCAGTTCTTC.

The chain links TRBV27 to TRBJ2-3, with TRBD2 identical over 7 bases. This CDR3 has 14 amino acids. Germline loops: CDR1 MNHEY, CDR2 SMNVEV (reference sequence). V lost 10 bases to trimming and J lost 5 bases; unmatched junction nucleotides: 12. The CDR3 is CATKSGRGGDTQYF. The CDR3 nucleotides read TGTGCCACAAAATCGGGCCGCGGGGGAGATACGCAGTATTTT.

This chain connects TRBV6-1 to TRBJ1-5; 8 bases fit TRBD1. This CDR3 spans 14 amino acids. The germline gives CDR1 MNHNS, CDR2 SASEGT. With V trimmed by 7 bases and J by 6 bases, 8 bases remained unmatched. The CDR3 coding sequence is TGTGCCAGCATTGGGCAGGGGGCAGTTCAGCCCCAGCATTTT. It translates to CASIGQGAVQPQHF.

The chain carries TRBV2 and TRBJ1-6; TRBD1 aligns across 8 bases. The CDR3 extends over 13 amino acids. Germline V gene data show CDR1 as SNHLY and CDR2 as FYNNEI. Trimming removed 6 bases from V and 7 bases from J; junction bases left unmatched: 2. For the CDR3, the DNA is TGTGCCAGCAGGGACAGGGACAATTCACCCCTCCACTTT. It specifies CASRDRDNSPLHF.

V is TRBV5-1 and J is TRBJ2-2; tentative D call: TRBD2 (6 bases). The V gene lost 5 bases and the J gene lost 2 bases, with 13 bases spanning the gap. Germline V gene lookup returns CDR1 SGHRS and CDR2 YFSETQ. The CDR3 runs 15 residues. The CDR3 spells CASRPGTENTGELFF. Here the CDR3 DNA reads TGCGCCAGCAGGCCCGGGACTGAAAACACCGGGGAGCTGTTTTTT.

CDR3 protein: CASSKRGMNTEAFF. The CDR3 DNA is TGTGCCAGCTCGAAAAGGGGGATGAACACTGAAGCTTTCTTT. The chain recombines TRBV19 with TRBJ1-1, with a tentative D call TRBD1 (6 bases). CDR1 and CDR2 from the germline V gene are LNHDA and SQIVND (reference sequence). The CDR3 is 14 amino acids. With 9 bases removed from V and 0 bases from J, the gap between germline ends came to 14 bases.

This sequence joins TRBV10-3 and TRBJ2-1; D possibly corresponds to TRBD1 (7 bases). Deletions cut 5 bases from V and 4 bases from J, with 12 bases between. The CDR3 runs to 14 residues. Germline loops: CDR1 ENHRY, CDR2 SYGVKD. Here the CDR3 DNA reads TGTGCCATCAGTTCACAGGGGAGGTACAATGAGCAGTTCTTC. Encoded protein: CAISSQGRYNEQFF.

The J gene is TRBJ1-6, the V gene TRBV5-1; D unresolved. The germline CDR1 and CDR2 sequences are SGHRS and YFSETQ. Trimming shortened V by 0 bases and J by 8 bases, and 12 bases separated the two germline ends. The CDR3 covers 15 residues. The CDR3 DNA reads TGCGCCAGCAGCTTGGCCGATGATCCGGATTCACCCCTCCACTTT. Protein: CASSLADDPDSPLHF.

This clone has a single count. DNA of the CDR3: TGTGCCAGCAGCTTAGGGACTGGCGGACAGACCTACGAGCAGTACTTC. Its translation is CASSLGTGGQTYEQYF. The genes are TRBV7-9 and TRBJ2-7; perhaps TRBD1 as D (6 bases). The V end lost 1 base, the J end lost 2 bases, and 15 bases lay between the germline ends. The germline gives CDR1 SEHNR, CDR2 FQNEAQ (reference sequence). There are 16 residues in the CDR3.

The rearrangement uses TRBV30 and TRBJ1-2; 10 nucleotides line up with TRBD1. Germline CDR1 and CDR2: GTSNPN and SVGIG (reference sequence). J gave up 8 bases and V 3 bases, and 6 bases lay outside the gene matches. The CDR3 covers 13 residues. The CDR3 sequence: CAWSVGQGVGYTF. CDR3 nucleotide sequence: TGTGCCTGGAGCGTAGGACAGGGGGTCGGCTACACCTTC. Full variable domain (remainder filled in from reference TRBV30 and TRBJ1-2): SQTIHQWPATLVQPVGSPLSLECTVEGTSNPNLYWYRQAAGRGLQLLFYSVGIGQISSEVPQNLSASRPQDRQFILSSKKLLLSDSGFYLCAWSVGQGVGYTFGSGTRLTVV.

This clone was seen more than once but under ten times. The CDR3, as DNA: TGTGCCATCAGGGCGCGGCGGGGGGGCACAGATACGCAGTATTTT. Encoded protein: CAIRARRGGTDTQYF. The gene calls are TRBV10-3 and TRBJ2-3; TRBD2 matches at 8 bases. The length of the CDR3 is 15 residues. V lost 6 bases, J lost 1 base, and 6 bases stayed unmatched. CDR1 is ENHRY and CDR2 is SYGVKD in the germline V gene.